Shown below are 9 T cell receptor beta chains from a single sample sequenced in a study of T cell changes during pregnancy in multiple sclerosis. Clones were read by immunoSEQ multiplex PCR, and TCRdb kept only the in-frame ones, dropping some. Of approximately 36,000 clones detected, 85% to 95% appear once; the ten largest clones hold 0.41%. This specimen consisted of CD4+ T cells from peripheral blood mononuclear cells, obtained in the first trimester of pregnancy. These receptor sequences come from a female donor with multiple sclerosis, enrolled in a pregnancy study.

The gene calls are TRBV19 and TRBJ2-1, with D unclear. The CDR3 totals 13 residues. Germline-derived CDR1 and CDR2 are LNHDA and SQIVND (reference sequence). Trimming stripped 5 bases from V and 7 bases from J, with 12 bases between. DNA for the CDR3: TGTGCCAGTAGTCTCAATCCTAGGAATGAGCAGTTCTTC. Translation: CASSLNPRNEQFF.

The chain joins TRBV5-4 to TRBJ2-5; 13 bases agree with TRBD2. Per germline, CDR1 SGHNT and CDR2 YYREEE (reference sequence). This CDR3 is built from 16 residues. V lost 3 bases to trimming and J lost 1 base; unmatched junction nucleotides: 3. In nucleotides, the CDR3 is TGTGCCAGCAGCTCCAGACTAGCGGGGGGCCAAGAGACCCAGTACTTC. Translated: CASSSRLAGGQETQYF.

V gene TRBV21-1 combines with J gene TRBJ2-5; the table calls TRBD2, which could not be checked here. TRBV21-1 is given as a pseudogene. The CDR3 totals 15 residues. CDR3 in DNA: TGTGCCAGCAGCTCTGGGACTAGCGGGAGTGAGACCCAGTACTTC. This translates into CASSSGTSGSETQYF.

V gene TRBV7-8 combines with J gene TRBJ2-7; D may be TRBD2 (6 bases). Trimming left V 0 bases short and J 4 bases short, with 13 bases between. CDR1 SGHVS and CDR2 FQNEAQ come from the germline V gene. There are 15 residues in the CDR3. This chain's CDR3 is CASSLAGGSRYEQYF. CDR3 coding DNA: TGTGCCAGCAGCTTAGCGGGGGGTTCAAGGTACGAGCAGTACTTC.

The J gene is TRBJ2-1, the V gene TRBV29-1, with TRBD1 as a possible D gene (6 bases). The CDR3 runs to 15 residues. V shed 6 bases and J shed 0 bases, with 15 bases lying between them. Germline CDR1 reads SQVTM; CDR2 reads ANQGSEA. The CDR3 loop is CSVRGGMISYNEQFF. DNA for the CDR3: TGCAGCGTCAGGGGTGGGATGATCTCCTACAATGAGCAGTTCTTC.

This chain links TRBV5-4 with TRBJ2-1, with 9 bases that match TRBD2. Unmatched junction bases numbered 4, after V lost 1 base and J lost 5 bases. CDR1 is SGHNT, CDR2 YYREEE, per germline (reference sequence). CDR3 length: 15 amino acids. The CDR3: CASSLRAGGNNEQFF. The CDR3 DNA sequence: TGTGCCAGCAGCTTGAGGGCGGGAGGGAACAATGAGCAGTTCTTC.

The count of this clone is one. CDR3 sequence reads: CASSLATGTTYEKTQYF. DNA of the CDR3: TGCGCCAGCAGCTTGGCCACCGGGACTACCTATGAGAAGACCCAGTACTTC. V usage is TRBV5-1 and J usage is TRBJ2-5; TRBD2 matches 7 bases. The CDR3 runs 17 residues. The junction had 14 bases not matched to a gene; V was cut back by 0 bases and J by 6 bases. The germline gives CDR1 SGHRS, CDR2 YFSETQ.

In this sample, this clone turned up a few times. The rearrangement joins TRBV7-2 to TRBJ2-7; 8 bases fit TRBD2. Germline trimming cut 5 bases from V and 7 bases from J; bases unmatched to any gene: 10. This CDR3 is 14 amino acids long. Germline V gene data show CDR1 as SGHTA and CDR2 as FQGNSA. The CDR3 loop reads CASSRTSGLGEQYF. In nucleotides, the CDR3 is TGTGCCAGCAGCCGAACTAGCGGTCTCGGAGAGCAGTACTTC.

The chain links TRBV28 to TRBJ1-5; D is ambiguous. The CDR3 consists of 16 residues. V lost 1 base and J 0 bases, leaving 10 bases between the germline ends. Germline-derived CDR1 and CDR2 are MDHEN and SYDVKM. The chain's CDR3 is CASSLLRPVSNQPQHF. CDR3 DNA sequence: TGTGCCAGCAGTTTATTGAGGCCCGTTAGCAATCAGCCCCAGCATTTT.